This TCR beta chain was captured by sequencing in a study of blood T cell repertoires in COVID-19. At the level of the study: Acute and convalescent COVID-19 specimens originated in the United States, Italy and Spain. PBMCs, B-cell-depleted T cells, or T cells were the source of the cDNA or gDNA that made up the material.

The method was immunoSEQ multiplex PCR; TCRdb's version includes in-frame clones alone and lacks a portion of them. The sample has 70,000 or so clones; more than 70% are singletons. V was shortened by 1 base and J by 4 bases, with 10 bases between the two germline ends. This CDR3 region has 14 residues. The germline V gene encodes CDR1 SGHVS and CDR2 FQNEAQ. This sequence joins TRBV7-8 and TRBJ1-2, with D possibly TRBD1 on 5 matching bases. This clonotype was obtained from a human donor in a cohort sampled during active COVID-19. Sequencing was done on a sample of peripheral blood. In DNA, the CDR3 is TGTGCCAGCAGCTTAGAGGGGTTAAGCTATGGCTACACCTTC. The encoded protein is CASSLEGLSYGYTF.